This passage covers 27 T cell receptor beta chains from one sample sequenced in a study of cytomegalovirus exposure and HLA in healthy donors. Some clones are missing from TCRdb's copy, which holds only in-frame ones; the method was immunoSEQ multiplex PCR. Here the sample spans 250,000 to 300,000 clones, approximately 83% being singletons. Input material: PBMCs. These receptors all come from a woman aged 18 to 35 in good health and CMV-seronegative.

The rearrangement joins TRBV14 to TRBJ1-1, with a possible D match to TRBD1 (6 bases). Trimming pared 2 bases from V and 11 bases from J, leaving 12 bases between. Germline values: CDR1 SGHDN, CDR2 FVKESK. This CDR3 has 12 residues. The CDR3 sequence: CASSQRTAEAFF. The CDR3 DNA reads as TGTGCCAGCAGCCAACGGACAGCCGAGGCTTTCTTT.

This clone was seen once. J is TRBJ1-1 and V is TRBV2; possibly TRBD1 for D (5 bases). Germline CDR1 and CDR2: SNHLY and FYNNEI. The germline V and J ends were trimmed by 10 bases and 13 bases, with 16 bases remaining between them. The CDR3 consists of 10 residues. The CDR3 DNA sequence: TGTGCCACCCACGAGTTCGGGGGTTTCTTT. As protein: CATHEFGGFF.

The table lists this clone with a few counts. This chain connects TRBV10-3 to TRBJ2-7; no definite D call. V was clipped by 2 bases and J by 6 bases, with 11 bases between them. CDR3 size: 13 residues. From germline, CDR1 is ENHRY and CDR2 SYGVKD. The CDR3 loop is CAISEGLVGEQYF. The CDR3 DNA is TGTGCCATCAGTGAGGGTCTAGTCGGCGAGCAGTACTTC.

The J gene is TRBJ2-5, the V gene TRBV9; 8 bases map to TRBD2. Germline CDR1 reads SGDLS; CDR2 reads YYNGEE. This CDR3 comprises 15 residues. V dropped 4 bases and J dropped 0; count of bases not matched to a gene: 5. CDR3 in amino acids: CASSQRGRYQETQYF. Written as DNA, the CDR3 is TGTGCCAGCAGCCAGCGGGGGAGGTACCAAGAGACCCAGTACTTC. The full variable domain, its missing parts supplied by reference TRBV9 and TRBJ2-5, is DSGVTQTPKHLITATGQRVTLRCSPRSGDLSVYWYQQSLDQGLQFLIQYYNGEERAKGNILERFSAQQFPDLHSELNLSSLELGDSALYFCASSQRGRYQETQYFGPGTRLLVL.

The CDR3, as DNA: TGTGCCAGCAGTGACGACAGGGGTTTTGAAAAACTGTTTTTT. Protein product: CASSDDRGFEKLFF. The gene calls are TRBV25-1 and TRBJ1-4, with TRBD1 matching over 8 bases. Losses at the gene ends were 3 bases for V and 7 bases for J; bases not matched to a gene: 4. The CDR3 totals 14 residues. The V gene's germline CDR1 is MGHDK and CDR2 SYGVNS. Filled out from reference TRBV25-1 and TRBJ1-4, the complete variable domain reads EADIYQTPRYLVIGTGKKITLECSQTMGHDKMYWYQQDPGMELHLIHYSYGVNSTEKGDLSSESTVSRIRTEHFPLTLESARPSHTSQYLCASSDDRGFEKLFFGSGTQLSVL.

The genes are TRBV5-1 and TRBJ2-7; 8 positions agree with TRBD1. Germline V CDR1 and CDR2: SGHRS, YFSETQ. The J segment lost 0 bases and the V segment lost 4 bases, leaving 6 bases of the junction unmatched. This CDR3 comprises 15 residues. The CDR3 reads CASSLDRVVSYEQYF. CDR3 DNA: TGCGCCAGCAGCCTGGACAGGGTGGTCTCCTACGAGCAGTACTTC.

This clone is a singleton in its sample. V is TRBV5-1 and J is TRBJ2-3; D not certain. Germline-derived CDR1 and CDR2 are SGHRS and YFSETQ. The CDR3 is 14 residues long. The V end was cut by 0 bases, the J end by 4 bases, with 9 bases between. The CDR3 DNA is TGCGCCAGCAGCTTGGCCGTTTCGGCAGATACGCAGTATTTT. Amino acid sequence: CASSLAVSADTQYF.

This chain links TRBV28 with TRBJ2-7; tentatively, D is TRBD1 (5 bases). The CDR3 loop spans 14 amino acids. Germline values: CDR1 MDHEN, CDR2 SYDVKM. The V end lost 6 bases, the J end lost 3 bases, and 15 bases lay between the germline ends. In nucleotides, the CDR3 is TGTGCCAGCAGCCCGGCGGTCCAGGGCTACGAGCAGTACTTC. Translated: CASSPAVQGYEQYF.

A note on this clone: Other DNA variants within this sample encode the same CDR3. The genes are TRBV5-1 and TRBJ1-1; TRBD1 matches at 10 bases. V was pared by 4 bases and J by 5 bases, with 2 bases of the junction left unmatched. CDR3 length: 13 amino acids. Per the germline V gene, CDR1 is SGHRS and CDR2 is YFSETQ. The CDR3 DNA reads as TGCGCCAGCAGCCCGGGACAGGGGACTGAAGCTTTCTTT. Its protein is CASSPGQGTEAFF.

This rearrangement joins TRBV25-1 to TRBJ1-1; D is possibly TRBD1 (6 bases). The CDR3 covers 14 residues. The germline CDR1 and CDR2 sequences are MGHDK and SYGVNS. Between the trimmed V and J ends, which lost 7 bases and 2 bases, there was a span of 14 bases. DNA of the CDR3: TGTGCCAGCATGGGGGACAACCAAAACACTGAAGCTTTCTTT. This encodes CASMGDNQNTEAFF.

This chain links TRBV5-5 with TRBJ2-3; 9 bases fit TRBD1. There are 14 residues in the CDR3. The ends lost 4 bases at V and 4 bases at J; junction bases unmatched: 4. CDR1 SGHKS and CDR2 YYEKEE come from the germline V gene (reference sequence). The CDR3 is CASSTRQGADTQYF. The CDR3 DNA reads as TGTGCCAGCAGCACCCGACAGGGGGCAGATACGCAGTATTTT. The variable domain in full, completed from reference TRBV5-5 and TRBJ2-3, reads DAGVTQSPTHLIKTRGQQVTLRCSPISGHKSVSWYQQVLGQGPQFIFQYYEKEERGRGNFPDRFSARQFPNYSSELNVNALLLGDSALYLCASSTRQGADTQYFGPGTRLTVL.

The V gene is TRBV19, the J gene TRBJ1-2; D is perhaps TRBD1 (5 bases). The CDR3 runs to 11 residues. CDR1 and CDR2 (germline): LNHDA, SQIVND (reference sequence). The V end lost 5 bases, the J end lost 5 bases, and 6 bases lay between the germline ends. This CDR3 is CASSPGYGYTF. The CDR3 DNA reads as TGTGCCAGTAGTCCAGGGTATGGCTACACCTTC.

This clone was observed a single time. The J gene is TRBJ2-7, the V gene TRBV5-4, with D perhaps matching TRBD2 (5 bases). Per germline, CDR1 SGHNT and CDR2 YYREEE (reference sequence). This CDR3 spans 13 amino acids. The V end was cut by 0 bases, the J end by 5 bases, with 9 bases between. This CDR3 is CASSLVASHEQYF. CDR3 coding DNA: TGTGCCAGCAGCTTGGTAGCGAGCCACGAGCAGTACTTC.

This chain links TRBV11-2 with TRBJ2-3; D may be TRBD1 (6 bases). The CDR3 spans 17 residues. Germline V gene lookup returns CDR1 SGHAT and CDR2 FQNNGV. The V end was cut by 6 bases, the J end by 0 bases, with 19 bases between. CDR3 sequence reads: CASRVMTGPTSTDTQYF. In DNA, the CDR3 is TGTGCCAGCAGGGTAATGACAGGTCCTACTAGCACAGATACGCAGTATTTT.

This chain links TRBV13 with TRBJ2-6; weak D call: TRBD1 (5 bases). Between the trimmed V and J ends, which lost 0 bases and 2 bases, there was a span of 14 bases. The CDR3 is 18 amino acids. The germline V gene has CDR1 PRHDT and CDR2 FYEKMQ (reference sequence). In nucleotides, the CDR3 is TGTGCCAGCAGCTTAGGCCTGACAGAACAAACTGGGGCCAACGTCCTGACTTTC. Its translation: CASSLGLTEQTGANVLTF.

The V and J genes are TRBV14 and TRBJ1-2; D is ambiguous. This CDR3 comprises 13 residues. Germline V gene lookup returns CDR1 SGHDN and CDR2 FVKESK. The ends were cut back, 0 bases at V and 7 bases at J, with 9 bases in the middle. The CDR3 nucleotides read TGTGCCAGCAGCCAAGATCGAGGTCCTGGCTACACCTTC. Amino acid sequence: CASSQDRGPGYTF.

This clone was found once. The chain joins TRBV20-1 to TRBJ1-1; no clear D gene. Germline V lookup: CDR1 DFQATT, CDR2 SNEGSKA (reference sequence). The CDR3 runs 11 residues. The CDR3 sequence: CSADKNTEAFF. The CDR3 DNA reads as TGCAGCGCTGACAAGAACACTGAAGCTTTCTTT.

The chain links TRBV4-1 to TRBJ2-3, with 8 positions matching TRBD2. Unmatched junction bases numbered 9, after V lost 0 bases and J lost 1 base. Looked up from germline, CDR1 is MGHRA and CDR2 is YSYEKL. The CDR3 spans 18 residues. The DNA for the CDR3 is TGCGCCAGCAGCCAAGATCGTCGGTGGCGGGGGGGCACAGATACGCAGTATTTT. Protein product: CASSQDRRWRGGTDTQYF.

The chain uses TRBV28 and TRBJ1-2; 10 nucleotides align to TRBD1. Germline loops: CDR1 MDHEN, CDR2 SYDVKM. V trimming: 5 bases; J trimming: 0 bases; junction bases outside the gene matches: 3. CDR3 length: 15 residues. The CDR3 coding sequence is TGTGCCAGCAGTGCGACAGGGGGCTCTAACTATGGCTACACCTTC. This encodes CASSATGGSNYGYTF.

This clone was seen a few times. J is TRBJ2-1 and V is TRBV11-2; TRBD2 agrees at 12 bases. CDR1 SGHAT and CDR2 FQNNGV come from the germline V gene. With V trimmed by 2 bases and J by 9 bases, 8 bases remained unmatched. This CDR3 is built from 16 residues. Written as DNA, the CDR3 is TGTGCCAGCAGCTTATCGGCTAGCGGGGGGGGAGGTGAGCAGTTCTTC. This sequence encodes CASSLSASGGGGEQFF.

Comment on this clone: The sample carries other DNA sequences with the same CDR3. V is TRBV6-5 and J is TRBJ2-1, with 7 bases lining up with TRBD1. Germline trimming cut 3 bases from V and 8 bases from J; bases unmatched to any gene: 4. This CDR3 is built from 13 residues. CDR1 and CDR2 (germline): MNHEY, SVGAGI. CDR3 DNA: TGTGCCAGCAGTTATGATAGGGGGCATGAGCAGTTCTTC. It codes for CASSYDRGHEQFF.

The rearrangement joins TRBV5-1 to TRBJ1-3, with D possibly TRBD1 on 5 matching bases. CDR1 and CDR2 (germline): SGHRS, YFSETQ. The CDR3 extends over 16 amino acids. Trimming shortened V by 0 bases and J by 4 bases, and 14 bases separated the two germline ends. The CDR3 region is CASSLALGLWGNTIYF. CDR3 coding DNA: TGCGCCAGCAGCTTGGCATTGGGACTGTGGGGAAACACCATATATTTT.

V usage is TRBV14 and J usage is TRBJ1-2, with D tentatively TRBD1 (6 bases). From germline, CDR1 is SGHDN and CDR2 FVKESK. This CDR3 has 16 residues. The V end lost 5 bases, the J end lost 2 bases, and 18 bases lay between the germline ends. CDR3 protein: CASSTPLGAGNYGYTF. The CDR3 DNA reads as TGTGCCAGCAGCACTCCTTTGGGGGCTGGGAACTATGGCTACACCTTC.

This chain uses TRBV7-8 with TRBJ1-6; D gene uncertain. Trimming removed 2 bases at V and 9 bases at J, with 11 bases between. Looked up from germline, CDR1 is SGHVS and CDR2 is FQNEAQ. The CDR3 sequence is 14 residues long. CDR3 in DNA: TGTGCCAGCAGCTTACAGACATTTCGTTCACCCCTCCACTTT. Translated, it gives CASSLQTFRSPLHF.

The chain has TRBV10-1 and TRBJ2-2; D gene uncertain. Germline CDR1 reads WNHNN; CDR2 reads SYGVQD (reference sequence). The CDR3 has 12 residues. V lost 6 bases, J lost 6 bases, and 8 bases lay in between. CDR3 region: CASRSGSGELFF. CDR3 nucleotide sequence: TGCGCCAGCAGGTCCGGTTCCGGGGAGCTGTTTTTT.

This clone has just a few counts. The rearrangement joins TRBV7-3 to TRBJ1-6; D uncertain. Trimming left V 3 bases short and J 5 bases short, with 8 bases between. Germline V lookup: CDR1 SGHTA, CDR2 FQGTGA. The CDR3 has 14 residues. CDR3 bases: TGTGCCAGCAGCTTTGGTCAGAATAATTCACCCCTCCACTTT. Amino acids: CASSFGQNNSPLHF.

The genes are TRBV6-5 and TRBJ1-2; tentatively, D is TRBD1 (5 bases). CDR3 size: 12 residues. The V gene lost 5 bases and the J gene lost 5 bases, with 9 bases spanning the gap. Germline V gene lookup returns CDR1 MNHEY and CDR2 SVGAGI. Here the CDR3 reads CASSPRDYGYTF. The CDR3 DNA reads as TGTGCCAGCAGTCCCAGGGATTATGGCTACACCTTC.